The 30 T cell receptor beta chains in this list originate from one sample, sequenced in a study of blood T cell repertoires in COVID-19. TCRdb's table, derived via immunoSEQ multiplex PCR, lists solely in-frame clones and lacks some. Of roughly 100,000 clones in the sample, about 91% were seen once. The material sequenced was peripheral blood. These receptors were taken from a human donor with active COVID-19. The donor label of this sample is uncertain.

This sequence joins TRBV15 and TRBJ1-5; 10 bases align to TRBD1. The CDR3 totals 17 residues. The germline V gene has CDR1 LNHNV and CDR2 YYDKDF (reference sequence). Germline trimming cut 3 bases from V and 4 bases from J; bases unmatched to any gene: 9. This CDR3 is CATSSRRGTGENQPQHF. DNA for the CDR3: TGTGCCACCAGCAGTCGGAGGGGGACAGGGGAGAATCAGCCCCAGCATTTT.

This clone was picked up one time. The chain links TRBV3-1 (or the pseudogene TRBV3-2) to TRBJ1-5; D is uncertain. V shed 8 bases and J shed 0 bases, with 11 bases lying between them. The CDR3 runs 14 residues. From germline, CDR1 is LGHDT and CDR2 YNNKEL (reference sequence). In nucleotides, the CDR3 is TGTGCCAGCTTCTTCACCTATAGCAATCAGCCCCAGCATTTT. Encoded protein: CASFFTYSNQPQHF.

V and J are TRBV5-1 and TRBJ1-4, with 8 positions matching TRBD1. Germline trimming cut 4 bases from V and 3 bases from J; bases unmatched to any gene: 5. This CDR3 is 15 amino acids long. Per the germline V gene, CDR1 is SGHRS and CDR2 is YFSETQ. The CDR3 loop reads CASSPGQGSNEKLFF. The DNA for the CDR3 is TGCGCCAGCAGCCCTGGACAGGGATCTAATGAAAAACTGTTTTTT.

The V gene is TRBV7-8, the J gene TRBJ1-1, with D perhaps matching TRBD1 (5 bases). Germline loops: CDR1 SGHVS, CDR2 FQNEAQ. V lost 5 bases to trimming and J lost 4 bases, with 26 bases between them. This CDR3 has 18 residues. The CDR3 DNA follows: TGTGCCAGCAGCCTAGACGCTCCTCCCAGACGGCAGGGCACTGAAGCTTTCTTT. Translated, it gives CASSLDAPPRRQGTEAFF.

This clone was observed a few times. V gene TRBV7-2 combines with J gene TRBJ2-1, with 8 nucleotides matching TRBD2. The CDR3 extends over 16 amino acids. Trimming cost V 5 bases and J 0 bases; bases outside gene matches: 6. Per germline, CDR1 SGHTA and CDR2 FQGNSA. In nucleotides, the CDR3 is TGTGCCAGCAGCACCCAGCGGGGGCCCTCCTACAATGAGCAGTTCTTC. This sequence encodes CASSTQRGPSYNEQFF.

This clone was recorded only once. V gene TRBV27 combines with J gene TRBJ1-1, with 7 positions matching TRBD1. Unmatched junction bases numbered 2, after V lost 3 bases and J lost 4 bases. The CDR3 is 13 amino acids. Germline V lookup: CDR1 MNHEY, CDR2 SMNVEV (reference sequence). The CDR3 sequence is CASSLDRFTEAFF. The CDR3 DNA reads as TGTGCCAGCAGTTTGGACAGGTTCACTGAAGCTTTCTTT.

The rearrangement uses TRBV4-3 and TRBJ1-5; D gene ambiguous. The CDR3 contains 14 residues. V lost 0 bases and J lost 2, with 5 bases in between. In germline, CDR1 is LGHNA, CDR2 YSLEER. The CDR3 nucleotides read TGCGCCAGCAGCCAAGAACTGGGCAATCAGCCCCAGCATTTT. It translates to CASSQELGNQPQHF.

V is TRBV5-1 and J is TRBJ2-7; D is perhaps TRBD2 (7 bases). The CDR3 has 15 amino acids. Trimming cost V 4 bases and J 2 bases, with 16 bases left between them. Germline V CDR1 and CDR2: SGHRS, YFSETQ. CDR3 sequence (DNA): TGCGCCAGCAGCCCTGGGGGGGGCCCCACCTACGAGCAGTACTTC. Its translation: CASSPGGGPTYEQYF. The full variable domain, rest sourced from reference TRBV5-1 and TRBJ2-7, is KAGVTQTPRYLIKTRGQQVTLSCSPISGHRSVSWYQQTPGQGLQFLFEYFSETQRNKGNFPGRFSGRQFSNSRSEMNVSTLELGDSALYLCASSPGGGPTYEQYFGPGTRLTVT.

J is TRBJ2-2 and V is TRBV6-5; D is undetermined. This CDR3 has 16 amino acids. V gave up 0 bases and J gave up 7 bases, with 15 bases separating them. Germline CDR1 and CDR2: MNHEY and SVGAGI. CDR3 sequence: CASSYSGRPRYGELFF. In DNA form, the CDR3 reads TGTGCCAGCAGTTACTCTGGGCGTCCGAGATACGGGGAGCTGTTTTTT.

The genes are TRBV6-5 and TRBJ2-7; D is undetermined. CDR1 and CDR2 (germline): MNHEY, SVGAGI. The CDR3 runs to 14 residues. V was shortened by 0 bases and J by 0 bases, with 6 bases between the two germline ends. CDR3 bases: TGTGCCAGCAGTTACTCCCATTTCTCCTACGAGCAGTACTTC. Translated, it gives CASSYSHFSYEQYF.

The gene calls are TRBV7-2 and TRBJ1-1, with D uncertain. Trimming took 0 bases from V and 1 from J, leaving 9 bases between them. The germline gives CDR1 SGHTA, CDR2 FQGNSA. The CDR3 length is 15 residues. CDR3 residues: CASSLAASTNTEAFF. The CDR3, as DNA: TGTGCCAGCAGCTTAGCGGCCTCAACGAACACTGAAGCTTTCTTT.

This clone has just one count. V gene TRBV5-6 combines with J gene TRBJ2-7; 7 bases match TRBD2. Per germline, CDR1 SGHDT and CDR2 YYEEEE. The length of the CDR3 is 15 residues. V lost 3 bases, J lost 1 base, and 7 bases stayed unmatched. CDR3 coding DNA: TGTGCCAGCAGCTCAATTACTAGCGTTTCCTACGAGCAGTACTTC. Translating it yields CASSSITSVSYEQYF. The full variable domain, its missing parts supplied by reference TRBV5-6 and TRBJ2-7, is DAGVTQSPTHLIKTRGQQVTLRCSPKSGHDTVSWYQQALGQGPQFIFQYYEEEERQRGNFPDRFSGHQFPNYSSELNVNALLLGDSALYLCASSSITSVSYEQYFGPGTRLTVT.

The chain employs TRBV4-3 and TRBJ2-1, with 10 bases identical to TRBD1. Germline-derived CDR1 and CDR2 are LGHNA and YSLEER. V shed 0 bases, J shed 4 bases, and the junction held 3 bases outside the gene matches. The CDR3 loop spans 16 amino acids. The CDR3 region is CASSQDTGQGYNEQFF. CDR3 sequence (DNA): TGCGCCAGCAGCCAAGACACGGGACAGGGGTACAATGAGCAGTTCTTC.

The V and J genes are TRBV14 and TRBJ2-2; no clear D gene. The CDR3 has 14 residues. The V and J ends lost 1 base and 7 bases respectively, with 10 bases between them. The germline gives CDR1 SGHDN, CDR2 FVKESK. CDR3 sequence reads: CASSQGRGVGELFF. CDR3 nucleotides: TGTGCCAGCAGCCAAGGTCGCGGTGTCGGGGAGCTGTTTTTT.

This rearrangement joins TRBV7-6 to TRBJ2-7, with TRBD2 matching 7 bases. CDR3 size: 14 residues. Per germline, CDR1 SGHVS and CDR2 FNYEAQ. The trim removed 5 bases at V and 6 bases at J, leaving 10 bases unmatched. This CDR3 reads CASSRDDPGGEQYF. The CDR3 region has the DNA TGTGCCAGCAGCCGGGATGACCCGGGAGGCGAGCAGTACTTC.

The rearrangement uses TRBV4-1 and TRBJ1-2, with D possibly TRBD1 on 5 matching bases. Trimming took 3 bases from V and 8 from J, leaving 13 bases between them. The CDR3 extends over 13 amino acids. CDR1 and CDR2 from the germline V gene are MGHRA and YSYEKL. The CDR3 DNA reads TGCGCCAGCAGCCACAGGGCCGGAGGGGGCTACACCTTC. This sequence encodes CASSHRAGGGYTF.

The rearrangement uses TRBV28 and TRBJ2-2, with D perhaps matching TRBD1 (6 bases). The CDR3 length is 14 residues. V lost 4 bases and J lost 6, with 12 bases in between. Germline V CDR1 and CDR2: MDHEN, SYDVKM. The CDR3 reads CASSSDSSAGELFF. CDR3 DNA sequence: TGTGCCAGCAGTTCGGACAGTTCCGCCGGGGAGCTGTTTTTT.

To note about this clone: Other DNA sequences in this specimen translate into the identical CDR3. The DNA for the CDR3 is TGCGCCAGCAGCCAAGATCCAGGCACAGATACGCAGTATTTT. Translated: CASSQDPGTDTQYF. This chain links TRBV4-1 with TRBJ2-3; no clear D gene. CDR1 and CDR2 (germline): MGHRA, YSYEKL. V was pared by 0 bases and J by 1 base, with 5 bases between. The CDR3 is made up of 14 amino acids.

The chain is built from TRBV5-6 and TRBJ1-5; 7 bases are a match to TRBD1. Germline loops: CDR1 SGHDT, CDR2 YYEEEE. This CDR3 has 14 amino acids. J gave up 4 bases and V 2 bases, and 3 bases lay outside the gene matches. The DNA of the CDR3 is TGTGCCAGCAGCTTAGGGGGCCAGAATCAGCCCCAGCATTTT. Translating it yields CASSLGGQNQPQHF.

The V call is TRBV2, the J call TRBJ1-3; TRBD1 matches 8 bases. The CDR3 spans 17 residues. J lost 2 bases, V lost 2 bases, and 8 bases had no gene match. CDR1 and CDR2 from the germline V gene are SNHLY and FYNNEI. The CDR3 DNA is TGTGCCAGCAGTGAATTGGGTGGGACAGGCACTGGAAACACCATATATTTT. Protein sequence: CASSELGGTGTGNTIYF.

The chain combines TRBV18 with TRBJ2-7, with 9 bases fitting TRBD2. CDR3 length: 15 amino acids. V was pared by 2 bases and J by 5 bases, with 7 bases of the junction left unmatched. Germline CDR1 reads KGHSH; CDR2 reads LQKENI. The CDR3 nucleotides read TGTGCCAGCTCACCAAGAGCTAGCGGGGACGACGAGCAGTACTTC. This encodes CASSPRASGDDEQYF. Variable domain in full (rest from reference TRBV18 and TRBJ2-7): NAGVMQNPRHLVRRRGQEARLRCSPMKGHSHVYWYRQLPEEGLKFMVYLQKENIIDESGMPKERFSAEFPKEGPSILRIQQVVRGDSAAYFCASSPRASGDDEQYFGPGTRLTVT.

CDR3 region: CASSQASDTYNEQFF. For the CDR3, the DNA is TGTGCCAGCAGCCAAGCAAGTGACACCTACAATGAGCAGTTCTTC. The chain couples TRBV14 to TRBJ2-1; no firm D call. Germline V gene sequence: CDR1 SGHDN, CDR2 FVKESK. This CDR3 comprises 15 residues. Deletions cut 1 base from V and 2 bases from J, with 9 bases between.

The CDR3 region is CASSPLEANTEAFF. As DNA, the CDR3 is TGTGCCAGTAGTCCCCTGGAGGCGAACACTGAAGCTTTCTTT. V gene TRBV19 combines with J gene TRBJ1-1, with unresolved D. This CDR3 region has 14 residues. From germline, CDR1 is LNHDA and CDR2 SQIVND (reference sequence). V was shortened by 5 bases and J by 1 base, with 11 bases between the two germline ends.

The chain couples TRBV4-1 to TRBJ1-1; D may be TRBD1 (6 bases). V lost 0 bases to trimming and J lost 2 bases, with 13 bases between them. The CDR3 spans 16 residues. The V gene's germline CDR1 is MGHRA and CDR2 YSYEKL. The CDR3 bases are TGCGCCAGCAGCCAAGAATCGCAGACAGGCAACACTGAAGCTTTCTTT. Its translation: CASSQESQTGNTEAFF.

J is TRBJ2-7 and V is TRBV5-1, with D tentatively TRBD2 (5 bases). The V and J ends lost 4 bases and 2 bases respectively, with 13 bases between them. The CDR3 is made up of 14 amino acids. Germline V gene sequence: CDR1 SGHRS, CDR2 YFSETQ. CDR3 DNA: TGCGCCAGCAGCCCTGACGGGGATACCTACGAGCAGTACTTC. Amino acid sequence: CASSPDGDTYEQYF.

The chain is built from TRBV19 and TRBJ1-2; unclear D gene. The V end lost 3 bases, the J end lost 2 bases, and 7 bases lay between the germline ends. Looked up from germline, CDR1 is LNHDA and CDR2 is SQIVND (reference sequence). The CDR3 covers 13 residues. The CDR3 DNA follows: TGTGCCAGTAGTATCTCTCCGAACTATGGCTACACCTTC. Protein sequence: CASSISPNYGYTF. The full variable domain, rest sourced from reference TRBV19 and TRBJ1-2, is DGGITQSPKYLFRKEGQNVTLSCEQNLNHDAMYWYRQDPGQGLRLIYYSQIVNDFQKGDIAEGYSVSREKKESFPLTVTSAQKNPTAFYLCASSISPNYGYTFGSGTRLTVV.

The V and J genes are TRBV24-1 and TRBJ2-3; 12 positions agree with TRBD2. This CDR3 is 13 amino acids long. The germline gives CDR1 KGHDR, CDR2 SFDVKD. The chain's CDR3 is CATGTSGTDTQYF. In DNA, the CDR3 is TGTGCGACCGGGACTAGCGGGACAGATACGCAGTATTTT.

The CDR3 DNA is TGCGCCAGCAGCTTGTTACTAGCGGGGGGCCGTCCAGATACGCAGTATTTT. Amino acid sequence: CASSLLLAGGRPDTQYF. The chain is built from TRBV5-1 and TRBJ2-3, with 12 bases matching TRBD2. CDR1 is SGHRS, CDR2 YFSETQ, per germline. CDR3 length: 17 residues. Unmatched junction bases numbered 7, after V lost 1 base and J lost 4 bases.

The chain employs TRBV28 and TRBJ1-5, with D unclear. The CDR3 loop spans 17 amino acids. Germline V gene sequence: CDR1 MDHEN, CDR2 SYDVKM. V gave up 5 bases and J gave up 0 bases, with 17 bases separating them. The CDR3 coding sequence is TGTGCCAGCAGTCCCGAGGGTCGTAGCTATAGCAATCAGCCCCAGCATTTT. This encodes CASSPEGRSYSNQPQHF. The full variable domain, with the rest looked up from reference TRBV28 and TRBJ1-5, is DVKVTQSSRYLVKRTGEKVFLECVQDMDHENMFWYRQDPGLGLRLIYFSYDVKMKEKGDIPEGYSVSREKKERFSLILESASTNQTSMYLCASSPEGRSYSNQPQHFGDGTRLSIL.

The chain recombines TRBV27 with TRBJ1-2, with TRBD1 as a possible D gene (6 bases). CDR3 length: 19 residues. Trimming took off 5 bases at V and 8 bases at J, with 33 bases between the two ends. Germline lookup yields CDR1 MNHEY and CDR2 SMNVEV (reference sequence). The CDR3 protein is CASSTYPARGRGHPGGYTF. CDR3 in DNA: TGTGCCAGCAGTACTTACCCCGCCCGGGGCAGGGGACACCCAGGGGGCTACACCTTC.